These 15 T cell receptor beta chains came from one sample sequenced in a study of T cells in Graves' hyperthyroidism and ophthalmopathy. TCR beta CDR3 sequences were amplified from RNA transcripts. In the first-round RT-PCR of the TCR CDR3, the HTBI primer set was used. TCRdb fed the multiplex PCR reads into MiXCR, producing one record per CDR3 protein. The table lists hundreds of thousands of distinct CDR3 sequences, roughly 50% of them singletons, with about 7.8% in the top ten. The specimen was peripheral blood or thyroid tissue (not recorded which). The source is a woman aged 18-29 years with Graves' hyperthyroidism.

This clonotype was found many times. CDR3 nucleotides: TGTGCCACCAGTGAGGGACAAAAGCAGTACTTC. As protein: CATSEGQKQYF. The chain has TRBV24-1 and TRBJ2-7; tentatively, D is TRBD1 (6 bases). The CDR3 is 11 residues long. Trimming shortened V by 4 bases and J by 8 bases, and 8 bases separated the two germline ends. The germline CDR1 and CDR2 sequences are KGHDR and SFDVKD.

This clonotype was counted a few times. The chain has TRBV11-1 and TRBJ1-2; a weak D match, TRBD1 (5 bases). The CDR3 runs 13 residues. Trimming cost V 8 bases and J 8 bases, with 18 bases left between them. Germline CDR1 reads SGHAT; CDR2 reads FQDESV (reference sequence). The CDR3 reads CASSHTRGAGYTF. The CDR3, as DNA: TGTGCCAGCTCACATACAAGGGGAGCAGGCTACACCTTC.

This clonotype was detected ten times or more. The chain is built from TRBV7-9 and TRBJ2-5, with 7 bases identical to TRBD1. V lost 5 bases, J lost 5 bases, and 14 bases stayed unmatched. There are 16 residues in the CDR3. Germline loops: CDR1 SEHNR, CDR2 FQNEAQ (reference sequence). The CDR3: CASSAGQDQPRETQYF. In DNA form, the CDR3 reads TGTGCCAGCAGCGCCGGACAGGACCAGCCTAGGGAGACCCAGTACTTC. Complete variable domain (other parts from reference TRBV7-9 and TRBJ2-5): DTGVSQNPRHKITKRGQNVTFRCDPISEHNRLYWYRQTLGQGPEFLTYFQNEAQLEKSRLLSDRFSAERPKGSFSTLEIQRTEQGDSAMYLCASSAGQDQPRETQYFGPGTRLLVL.

V usage is TRBV6-5 and J usage is TRBJ1-6; D not certain. V was cut by 6 bases and J by 5 bases, with 14 bases left in between. Germline V lookup: CDR1 MNHEY, CDR2 SVGAGI. The CDR3 has 15 amino acids. The CDR3 region is CASSYHRGDNSPLHF. The CDR3 bases are TGTGCCAGCAGCTACCACCGTGGGGATAATTCACCCCTCCACTTT.

V usage is TRBV20-1 and J usage is TRBJ2-7; D gene uncertain. The CDR3 runs to 14 residues. Germline CDR1 and CDR2: DFQATT and SNEGSKA (reference sequence). V was shortened by 0 bases and J by 2 bases, with 11 bases between the two germline ends. The CDR3 DNA follows: TGCAGTGCTAGAGATCAAGGGTTAGCCTACGAGCAGTACTTC. Translation gives CSARDQGLAYEQYF.

A remark on this clonotype: One junction end disagrees with the germline gene, perhaps due to a read error. V gene TRBV5-1 combines with J gene TRBJ2-7; D might be TRBD1 (6 bases). The CDR3 length is 14 residues. Looked up from germline, CDR1 is SGHRS and CDR2 is YFSETQ. Here the CDR3 DNA reads TGTGCCATCAGTGACATGGGGGCAAGCTACGAGCAGTACTTC. Amino acid sequence: CAISDMGASYEQYF.

This clonotype was detected a few times. The V and J genes are TRBV13 and TRBJ2-5; 7 bases fit TRBD1. Germline CDR1 PRHDT, CDR2 FYEKMQ (reference sequence). There are 14 residues in the CDR3. The trim removed 4 bases at V and 1 base at J, leaving 3 bases unmatched. The CDR3 here is CASSWTGIQETQYF. In nucleotides, the CDR3 is TGTGCCAGCAGCTGGACAGGAATCCAAGAGACCCAGTACTTC.

The J gene is TRBJ1-3, the V gene TRBV2; no definite D call. Germline loops: CDR1 SNHLY, CDR2 FYNNEI. CDR3 size: 13 residues. Trimming took off 6 bases at V and 14 bases at J, with 20 bases between the two ends. The CDR3 loop reads CASRAFGRFPVYF. CDR3 bases: TGTGCCAGCAGAGCCTTCGGGCGCTTTCCCGTATATTTT.

This clonotype was counted between two and nine times. The V gene is TRBV7-3, the J gene TRBJ2-7; 7 nucleotides agree with TRBD2. V was clipped by 5 bases and J by 2 bases; unmatched bases: 6. This CDR3 spans 14 amino acids. Germline CDR1 SGHTA, CDR2 FQGTGA. CDR3 region: CASSPSGQTYEQYF. The CDR3 DNA is TGTGCCAGCAGCCCTAGCGGCCAGACCTACGAGCAGTACTTC. Using reference TRBV7-3 and TRBJ2-7 for the parts outside the CDR3, the full variable domain is GAGVSQTPSNKVTEKGKYVELRCDPISGHTALYWYRQSLGQGPEFLIYFQGTGAADDSGLPNDRFFAVRPEGSVSTLKIQRTERGDSAVYLCASSPSGQTYEQYFGPGTRLTVT.

In this sample, this clonotype turned up many times. V usage is TRBV10-3 and J usage is TRBJ1-1, with 7 bases fitting TRBD1. This CDR3 is 13 amino acids long. Germline V lookup: CDR1 ENHRY, CDR2 SYGVKD. The trim removed 6 bases at V and 8 bases at J, leaving 9 bases unmatched. DNA of the CDR3: TGTGCCATCAGGCCAACAGGGGACCTCGAAGCTTTCTTT. This sequence encodes CAIRPTGDLEAFF.

This clonotype was picked up many times. At one end, the junction sequence differs from germline, possibly due to a read error. The V gene is TRBV10-3, the J gene TRBJ1-4; D is perhaps TRBD1 (6 bases). This CDR3 is built from 15 residues. In germline, CDR1 is ENHRY, CDR2 SYGVKD. For the CDR3, the DNA is TGTGCCAGCAGTCCAGGGGATTGGACTAATGAAAAACTGTTTTTT. Translating gives CASSPGDWTNEKLFF.

The chain combines TRBV7-4 with TRBJ2-7, with D unclear. Germline CDR1 is SGHVT and CDR2 is SQSDAQ. The CDR3 is 13 residues long. V lost 4 bases and J lost 2, with 9 bases in between. CDR3 amino acids: CASSSDGTYEQYF. The DNA for the CDR3 is TGTGCCAGCAGCTCTGACGGAACCTACGAGCAGTACTTC.

Remarks on this clonotype: A junction boundary mismatches the germline segment, possibly from a read error. The chain joins TRBV25-1 to TRBJ1-2; D might be TRBD1 (6 bases). The CDR3 extends over 15 amino acids. CDR1 is MGHDK and CDR2 is SYGVNS in the germline V gene. CDR3 in DNA: TGTGCCAGCAGTCAATACAGGGCCACGAGCTATGGCTACACCTTC. Its translation is CASSQYRATSYGYTF.

The sample holds many counts of this clonotype. The rearrangement joins TRBV7-8 to TRBJ1-2; the D gene is possibly TRBD1 (5 bases). The germline V and J ends were trimmed by 4 bases and 7 bases, with 13 bases remaining between them. This CDR3 spans 13 amino acids. Germline CDR1 SGHVS, CDR2 FQNEAQ. In DNA, the CDR3 is TGTGCCAGCAGCTCACAACCCAGGGTTGGCTACACCTTC. This translates into CASSSQPRVGYTF. Full variable domain (rest looked up from reference TRBV7-8 and TRBJ1-2): GAGVSQSPRYKVAKRGQDVALRCDPISGHVSLFWYQQALGQGPEFLTYFQNEAQLDKSGLPSDRFFAERPEGSVSTLKIQRTQQEDSAVYLCASSSQPRVGYTFGSGTRLTVV.

This clonotype was picked up many times. This chain links TRBV19 with TRBJ2-5; 7 positions match TRBD2. In germline, CDR1 is LNHDA, CDR2 SQIVND (reference sequence). V was clipped by 5 bases and J by 5 bases; unmatched bases: 8. The CDR3 is 14 amino acids. The CDR3 DNA sequence: TGTGCCAGTAGTCCTCGAGACGGGGGGGAGACCCAGTACTTC. Its translation is CASSPRDGGETQYF.